The 22 T cell receptor beta chains below were found in one sample sequenced in a study of blood T cell repertoires in COVID-19 (TCRdb year 2020). Receptor libraries were prepared by the immunoSEQ multiplex PCR assay. TCRdb stores this immuneACCESS table with in-frame sequences only. Part of the clones is absent; in the studies checked, under half of the shortfall reflects unresolved V genes, and no reason is known for the rest. Here the sample has around 250,000 clones; 86% occur a single time. The ten largest clonotypes hold under 3.5% of the sample. Sequenced material: peripheral blood. These receptors all stem from a woman aged 30 to 39 with active or convalescent COVID-19.

This clone occurred once. The V gene is TRBV5-4, the J gene TRBJ2-3; TRBD2 matches at 12 bases. Germline V lookup: CDR1 SGHNT, CDR2 YYREEE (reference sequence). The J segment lost 4 bases and the V segment lost 1 base, leaving 7 bases of the junction unmatched. The CDR3 covers 17 residues. Here the CDR3 DNA reads TGTGCCAGCAGCTTGCTAGCGGGGGGGCCGAGGTCAGATACGCAGTATTTT. Residues: CASSLLAGGPRSDTQYF.

V is TRBV19 and J is TRBJ1-5; possibly TRBD1 for D (6 bases). With 1 base removed from V and 0 bases from J, the gap between germline ends came to 7 bases. Germline V gene lookup returns CDR1 LNHDA and CDR2 SQIVND (reference sequence). This CDR3 has 15 amino acids. CDR3 in amino acids: CASSIGTVSNQPQHF. CDR3 DNA: TGTGCCAGTAGTATAGGGACAGTTAGCAATCAGCCCCAGCATTTT.

The chain couples TRBV6-1 to TRBJ2-4; the D is unclear. CDR3 size: 15 residues. Between the trimmed V and J ends, which lost 3 bases and 0 bases, there was a span of 9 bases. From germline, CDR1 is MNHNS and CDR2 SASEGT. The chain's CDR3 is CASSDGGLAKNIQYF. CDR3 nucleotide sequence: TGTGCCAGCAGTGACGGCGGCTTAGCCAAAAACATTCAGTACTTC.

The chain joins TRBV9 to TRBJ1-5, with D uncertain. Germline V gives CDR1 SGDLS, CDR2 YYNGEE. The CDR3 has 15 amino acids. The V gene lost 0 bases and the J gene lost 0 bases, with 7 bases spanning the gap. The CDR3 DNA sequence: TGTGCCAGCAGCGTAGCCCCCCATAGCAATCAGCCCCAGCATTTT. Its translation: CASSVAPHSNQPQHF.

The CDR3, as DNA: TGTGCCAGCAGCTTAACTAGGGCGAGCAATCAGCCCCAGCATTTT. It translates to CASSLTRASNQPQHF. This chain uses TRBV7-2 with TRBJ1-5, with D unresolved. CDR3 size: 15 residues. The V gene's germline CDR1 is SGHTA and CDR2 FQGNSA. V was shortened by 2 bases and J by 1 base, with 9 bases between the two germline ends.

The chain joins TRBV18 to TRBJ1-3; D may be TRBD1 (5 bases). The V and J ends lost 3 bases and 4 bases respectively, with 16 bases between them. The germline CDR1 and CDR2 sequences are KGHSH and LQKENI. This CDR3 region has 16 residues. The CDR3 protein is CASSPPLSGVGNTIYF. The DNA for the CDR3 is TGTGCCAGCTCACCTCCTCTGTCGGGGGTCGGAAACACCATATATTTT.

This clone was recorded only once. This chain links TRBV29-1 with TRBJ2-3; TRBD2 aligns across 9 bases. This CDR3 has 14 amino acids. With V trimmed by 7 bases and J by 2 bases, 7 bases remained unmatched. Germline CDR1 reads SQVTM; CDR2 reads ANQGSEA. In nucleotides, the CDR3 is TGCAGCGCCCGAAAGCGGGGGGACACAGATACGCAGTATTTT. It specifies CSARKRGDTDTQYF.

This sequence joins TRBV6-2 or TRBV6-3 and TRBJ2-1; the D gene is possibly TRBD2 (6 bases). CDR1 is MNHEY, CDR2 SVGEGT, per germline. V was trimmed by 3 bases and J by 3 bases, leaving 12 bases between them. The CDR3 has 15 amino acids. As DNA, the CDR3 is TGTGCCAGCAGTTATCTGCGGGGAAGCTACAATGAGCAGTTCTTC. This translates into CASSYLRGSYNEQFF.

The J gene is TRBJ1-6, the V gene TRBV18, with a weak D call TRBD1 (6 bases). Germline V gene data show CDR1 as KGHSH and CDR2 as LQKENI. The CDR3 covers 18 residues. The V gene lost 2 bases and the J gene lost 10 bases, with 24 bases spanning the gap. This chain's CDR3 is CASSPALGASGIGSPLHF. The CDR3 coding sequence is TGTGCCAGCTCACCAGCACTGGGGGCGTCGGGTATTGGATCACCCCTCCACTTT.

The chain links TRBV13 to TRBJ2-3; TRBD1 aligns across 7 bases. The germline V gene encodes CDR1 PRHDT and CDR2 FYEKMQ (reference sequence). CDR3 length: 14 residues. V was clipped by 5 bases and J by 4 bases; unmatched bases: 6. CDR3 residues: CASSTRGRADTQYF. For the CDR3, the DNA is TGTGCCAGCAGCACAAGGGGGCGCGCAGATACGCAGTATTTT.

This clone was picked up a small number of times. The V call is TRBV21-1, the J call TRBJ1-5; the table's D gene call, TRBD1, was not cross checked with the DNA. TRBV21-1 is designated a pseudogene. This CDR3 contains 18 residues. CDR3 sequence reads: CASSKNHSGQHLNQPQHF. CDR3 sequence (DNA): TGTGCCAGCAGCAAAAACCACTCCGGACAGCACCTCAATCAGCCCCAGCATTTT.

This chain uses TRBV19 with TRBJ2-5; a possible D gene is TRBD2 (6 bases). The length of the CDR3 is 16 residues. Trimming stripped 4 bases from V and 5 bases from J, with 20 bases between. Per the germline V gene, CDR1 is LNHDA and CDR2 is SQIVND (reference sequence). CDR3 in amino acids: CASSTSSPGGGETQYF. As DNA, the CDR3 is TGTGCCAGTAGTACAAGCAGTCCCGGGGGAGGTGAGACCCAGTACTTC.

This clone showed up just once. J is TRBJ2-6 and V is TRBV6-2 or TRBV6-3, with 8 bases aligning to TRBD1. The CDR3 consists of 17 residues. Germline V gene data show CDR1 as MNHEY and CDR2 as SVGEGT. V lost 6 bases to trimming and J lost 0 bases; unmatched junction nucleotides: 7. CDR3 amino acids: CASSRRTGSSGANVLTF. CDR3 coding DNA: TGTGCCAGCAGCCGGCGGACAGGGTCCTCTGGGGCCAACGTCCTGACTTTC.

This clone was detected only a few times. Other DNA sequences from this sample encode an identical CDR3 as well. The chain recombines TRBV28 with TRBJ1-5, with D maybe TRBD1 (5 bases). The CDR3 sequence is 13 residues long. V lost 3 bases and J 6 bases, leaving 9 bases between the germline ends. Germline V gene data show CDR1 as MDHEN and CDR2 as SYDVKM. The CDR3 loop reads CASSFRGSQPQHF. The CDR3 DNA is TGTGCCAGCAGTTTCCGGGGGTCTCAGCCCCAGCATTTT.

This chain joins TRBV2 and TRBJ2-3, with D possibly TRBD1 on 5 matching bases. The CDR3 extends over 13 amino acids. Germline values: CDR1 SNHLY, CDR2 FYNNEI. V was pared by 6 bases and J by 6 bases, with 13 bases between. CDR3 in amino acids: CASSADNPDTQYF. CDR3 in DNA: TGTGCCAGCAGCGCGGACAACCCCGATACGCAGTATTTT. Supplemented by reference TRBV2 and TRBJ2-3, the full variable domain reads EPEVTQTPSHQVTQMGQEVILRCVPISNHLYFYWYRQILGQKVEFLVSFYNNEISEKSEIFDDQFSVERPDGSNFTLKIRSTKLEDSAMYFCASSADNPDTQYFGPGTRLTVL.

This clone was seen a handful of times. The rearrangement links TRBV19 to TRBJ1-5, with D uncertain. V was cut by 4 bases and J by 1 base, with 2 bases left in between. The CDR3 sequence is 12 residues long. Germline V gene sequence: CDR1 LNHDA, CDR2 SQIVND (reference sequence). CDR3 sequence: CASSTSNQPQHF. In nucleotides, the CDR3 is TGTGCCAGTAGTACAAGCAATCAGCCCCAGCATTTT.

A single count supports this clone. V usage is TRBV4-2 and J usage is TRBJ2-4, with 11 bases identical to TRBD2. Germline CDR1 reads LGHNA; CDR2 reads YNFKEQ. V shed 1 base, J shed 9 bases, and the junction held 11 bases outside the gene matches. The CDR3 loop spans 17 amino acids. The CDR3: CASSQGGSGGADGIQYF. The CDR3 DNA reads as TGTGCCAGCAGCCAAGGGGGTAGCGGGGGGGCCGACGGCATTCAGTACTTC.

The chain links TRBV5-4 to TRBJ2-3; perhaps TRBD1 as D (6 bases). CDR3 length: 14 residues. V was shortened by 4 bases and J by 4 bases, with 13 bases between the two germline ends. CDR1 SGHNT and CDR2 YYREEE come from the germline V gene (reference sequence). The CDR3 sequence is CASSPAQGPDTQYF. In DNA, the CDR3 is TGTGCCAGCAGCCCTGCACAGGGTCCAGATACGCAGTATTTT.

The count of this clone is one. The chain employs TRBV3-1 (or the pseudogene TRBV3-2) and TRBJ2-7, with 11 bases identical to TRBD2. The germline V gene has CDR1 LGHDT and CDR2 YNNKEL (reference sequence). This CDR3 spans 15 amino acids. Unmatched junction bases numbered 0, after V lost 1 base and J lost 1 base. CDR3 nucleotide sequence: TGTGCCAGCAGCCAAGGACTAGCGGGGTCCTACGAGCAGTACTTC. Translating gives CASSQGLAGSYEQYF.

The V gene is TRBV12-3 or TRBV12-4, the J gene TRBJ1-1; no definite D call. The CDR3 spans 13 residues. V was cut by 3 bases and J by 5 bases, with 10 bases left in between. CDR3 sequence: CASSFPGETEAFF. In DNA, the CDR3 is TGTGCCAGCAGTTTCCCAGGTGAGACTGAAGCTTTCTTT.

V is TRBV4-1 and J is TRBJ2-3; unclear D gene. The CDR3 contains 14 residues. The germline V gene encodes CDR1 MGHRA and CDR2 YSYEKL. Trimming stripped 6 bases from V and 0 bases from J, with 10 bases between. The CDR3 sequence is CASREMISTDTQYF. CDR3 nucleotide sequence: TGCGCCAGCAGGGAGATGATTAGCACAGATACGCAGTATTTT.

This rearrangement joins TRBV28 to TRBJ1-2; the D gene is possibly TRBD1 (5 bases). Germline CDR1 and CDR2: MDHEN and SYDVKM. Trimming cost V 3 bases and J 8 bases, with 16 bases left between them. The CDR3 runs to 14 residues. For the CDR3, the DNA is TGTGCCAGCAGTTTCCGCGGGACGACAAGGGGCTACACCTTC. It specifies CASSFRGTTRGYTF.